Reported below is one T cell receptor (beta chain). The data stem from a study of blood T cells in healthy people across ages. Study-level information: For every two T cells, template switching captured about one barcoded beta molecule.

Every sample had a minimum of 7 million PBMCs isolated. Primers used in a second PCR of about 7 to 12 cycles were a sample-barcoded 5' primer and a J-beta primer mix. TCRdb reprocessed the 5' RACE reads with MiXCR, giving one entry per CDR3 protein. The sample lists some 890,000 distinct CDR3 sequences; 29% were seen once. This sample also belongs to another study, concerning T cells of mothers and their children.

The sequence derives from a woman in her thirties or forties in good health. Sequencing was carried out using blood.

DNA of the CDR3: TGTGCCAGCTCACCACGGAGGAGGACAGGGGGTACCCAGGCCAACGTCCTGACTTTC. Translating it yields CASSPRRRTGGTQANVLTF. V gene TRBV18 combines with J gene TRBJ2-6; 10 nucleotides line up with TRBD1. V lost 1 base to trimming and J lost 6 bases; unmatched junction nucleotides: 12. This CDR3 is built from 19 residues. The germline gives CDR1 KGHSH, CDR2 LQKENI.